Each of the 32 T cell receptor beta chains below was sequenced from the same sample in a study of CD8 T cells in ankylosing spondylitis. General study findings and limits: Seven to nine highly homologous variants formed a TCR beta motif that appeared characteristic of ankylosing spondylitis blood.

A single record per CDR3 protein comes from TCRdb applying MiXCR to the 5' RACE reads. This sample has just under 550,000 distinct CDR3 sequences; more than 9.5% occur once, and the top ten carry approximately 6.3%. Antigens for these TCRs are unknown. The specimen sequenced was blood, either unsorted or a sorted T cell fraction (not recorded which). The receptors shown here come from a male donor with ankylosing spondylitis.

The chain carries TRBV5-1 and TRBJ1-6, with D maybe TRBD1 (5 bases). The CDR3 is made up of 14 amino acids. Trimming removed 7 bases from V and 7 bases from J, with 15 bases in between. Per germline, CDR1 SGHRS and CDR2 YFSETQ. As DNA, the CDR3 is TGCGCCAGCCGGACATGGACCCTAAATTCACCCCTCCACTTT. Translated, it gives CASRTWTLNSPLHF.

This clonotype was counted between two and nine times. The V call is TRBV15, the J call TRBJ2-2; D might be TRBD1 (5 bases). CDR1 is LNHNV, CDR2 YYDKDF, per germline (reference sequence). The V gene lost 3 bases and the J gene lost 7 bases, with 21 bases spanning the gap. CDR3 size: 17 residues. The CDR3 loop reads CATSSFDRGPSVGELFF. In DNA form, the CDR3 reads TGTGCCACCAGCAGCTTTGACAGAGGTCCCTCCGTCGGGGAGCTGTTTTTT.

About this clonotype: At one of its ends the junction is not consistent with the germline gene, which may arise from a read error. The genes are TRBV5-1 and TRBJ2-1, with unresolved D. This CDR3 has 13 amino acids. Germline V CDR1 and CDR2: SGHRS, YFSETQ. Written as DNA, the CDR3 is TGCGCCTGCAGCTTAGACTCCTACAATGAGCAGTTCTTC. Encoded protein: CACSLDSYNEQFF.

This clonotype was detected many times. The gene calls are TRBV5-1 and TRBJ2-4; 7 bases agree with TRBD2. This CDR3 is 15 amino acids long. V dropped 0 bases and J dropped 5; count of bases not matched to a gene: 5. CDR1 is SGHRS, CDR2 YFSETQ, per germline. The DNA for the CDR3 is TGCGCCAGCAGCTTGGGCGGGAGTGGTGAAAACATTCAGTACTTC. It is translated as CASSLGGSGENIQYF.

This clonotype has more than one count but fewer than ten. The chain couples TRBV29-1 to TRBJ2-7; TRBD2 is a possible D gene (5 bases). The CDR3 is 11 residues long. Germline loops: CDR1 SQVTM, CDR2 ANQGSEA. V was clipped by 5 bases and J by 3 bases, with 8 bases between them. The CDR3 is CSVQLGYEQYV. The CDR3 DNA reads as TGCAGCGTTCAACTAGGCTACGAGCAGTACGTC.

This clonotype was observed a handful of times. The CDR3 reads CATSDLPGSPGNTGELFF. The CDR3 bases are TGTGCCACCAGTGATTTGCCTGGGTCTCCAGGGAACACCGGGGAGCTGTTTTTT. The chain uses TRBV24-1 and TRBJ2-2; D uncertain. Looked up from germline, CDR1 is KGHDR and CDR2 is SFDVKD. The ends were cut back, 0 bases at V and 1 base at J, with 14 bases in the middle. The CDR3 extends over 18 amino acids.

This clonotype was seen more than once but under ten times. J is TRBJ2-2 and V is TRBV12-3 or TRBV12-4, with D maybe TRBD1 (6 bases). CDR3 length: 12 amino acids. V lost 10 bases and J 5 bases, leaving 11 bases between the germline ends. The CDR3 protein is CATQGRTGELFF. DNA for the CDR3: TGTGCCACCCAGGGGAGAACCGGGGAGCTGTTTTTT.

This clonotype was seen more than once but under ten times. The chain is built from TRBV29-1 and TRBJ2-1; D possibly uses TRBD1 or TRBD2 (5 bases each). The CDR3 is 14 residues long. Germline V gene lookup returns CDR1 SQVTM and CDR2 ANQGSEA. V was cut by 7 bases and J by 6 bases, with 19 bases left in between. The CDR3 DNA is TGCAGCGCCGATTCCGGGACGGCGATCAATGAGCAGTTCTTC. Amino acids: CSADSGTAINEQFF.

This clonotype occurred a few times. The J gene is TRBJ2-5, the V gene TRBV7-9; no clear D gene. Germline loops: CDR1 SEHNR, CDR2 FQNEAQ (reference sequence). Trimming left V 4 bases short and J 2 bases short, with 17 bases between. The CDR3 sequence is 16 residues long. CDR3 amino acids: CASSSRAGKDQETQYF. The CDR3 bases are TGTGCCAGCAGCTCCCGGGCTGGAAAAGATCAAGAGACCCAGTACTTC.

This clonotype was observed a few times. The chain has TRBV3-1 and TRBJ2-1; 7 nucleotides align to TRBD1. The CDR3 has 15 amino acids. Germline V gives CDR1 LGHDT, CDR2 YNNKEL (reference sequence). V lost 1 base to trimming and J lost 4 bases; unmatched junction nucleotides: 4. The CDR3 spells CASSQAPTGYNEQFF. The CDR3 bases are TGTGCCAGCAGCCAAGCTCCGACAGGGTACAATGAGCAGTTCTTC.

This clonotype was seen only a few times. The V and J genes are TRBV4-2 and TRBJ2-1; 10 positions match TRBD2. The CDR3 contains 17 residues. From germline, CDR1 is LGHNA and CDR2 YNFKEQ. Trimming took 2 bases from V and 4 from J; bases not matched to a gene: 8. The CDR3 sequence: CASSQMPSGSGYNEQFF. The CDR3 DNA sequence: TGTGCCAGCAGCCAAATGCCTAGCGGGAGCGGTTACAATGAGCAGTTCTTC.

The chain employs TRBV7-8 and TRBJ1-6; TRBD1 aligns across 7 bases. Germline CDR1 and CDR2: SGHVS and FQNEAQ. Germline trimming cut 4 bases from V and 7 bases from J; bases unmatched to any gene: 4. The CDR3 loop spans 14 amino acids. The CDR3 sequence is CASSSGTVNSPLHF. CDR3 DNA: TGTGCCAGCAGCTCCGGGACAGTAAATTCACCCCTCCACTTT.

Written as DNA, the CDR3 is TGTGCCACCCGGGACAGAAACTATGGCTACACCTTC. Its translation: CATRDRNYGYTF. The rearrangement uses TRBV24-1 and TRBJ1-2; 7 nucleotides line up with TRBD1. Looked up from germline, CDR1 is KGHDR and CDR2 is SFDVKD. CDR3 length equals 12 residues. Trimming removed 9 bases from V and 2 bases from J; junction bases left unmatched: 2.

In its sample, this clonotype was seen a few times. V and J are TRBV29-1 and TRBJ1-1, with D perhaps TRBD1 (5 bases). The CDR3 is 12 residues long. Germline-derived CDR1 and CDR2 are SQVTM and ANQGSEA. The CDR3 loop reads CRTGGLNTEAFF. The DNA for the CDR3 is TGCAGGACGGGGGGGTTGAACACTGAAGCTTTCTTT.

Only a few counts were recorded for this clonotype. The chain recombines TRBV24-1 with TRBJ2-7; weak D call: TRBD2 (6 bases). Between the trimmed V and J ends, which lost 0 bases and 5 bases, there was a span of 10 bases. CDR1 and CDR2 (germline): KGHDR, SFDVKD. CDR3 length equals 14 residues. CDR3 sequence (DNA): TGTGCCACCAGTGATTTGCTCGGGGAGGACGAGCAGTACTTC. Its translation: CATSDLLGEDEQYF.

In this sample, this clonotype turned up a few times. The chain links TRBV2 to TRBJ2-1; 8 bases agree with TRBD2. Germline trimming cut 4 bases from V and 5 bases from J; bases unmatched to any gene: 4. The CDR3 covers 14 residues. Germline CDR1 and CDR2: SNHLY and FYNNEI. The CDR3 nucleotides read TGTGCCAGCAGTGCCGGGACTAGGAACAATGAGCAGTTCTTC. Translated: CASSAGTRNNEQFF.

This chain connects TRBV5-1 to TRBJ2-5, with TRBD1 identical over 7 bases. V lost 0 bases, J lost 3 bases, and 8 bases stayed unmatched. The CDR3 extends over 16 amino acids. Germline V gene sequence: CDR1 SGHRS, CDR2 YFSETQ. As DNA, the CDR3 is TGCGCCAGCAGCTTGGGCCTGGGGCAGGGGGAAGAGACCCAGTACTTC. As protein: CASSLGLGQGEETQYF.

The rearrangement joins TRBV4-2 to TRBJ2-1; 9 bases line up with TRBD2. Losses at the gene ends were 7 bases for V and 3 bases for J; bases not matched to a gene: 13. Per germline, CDR1 LGHNA and CDR2 YNFKEQ. The CDR3 is 17 residues long. The CDR3 reads CASTKVSGRSSYNEQFF. CDR3 nucleotides: TGTGCCAGCACTAAGGTTAGCGGGAGAAGTAGCTACAATGAGCAGTTCTTC.

V gene TRBV3-1 combines with J gene TRBJ1-2; D perhaps matches TRBD1 (5 bases). This CDR3 has 15 residues. V was cut by 4 bases and J by 4 bases, with 16 bases left in between. Germline V gives CDR1 LGHDT, CDR2 YNNKEL (reference sequence). The CDR3 reads CASSLAGGEIYGYTF. CDR3 sequence (DNA): TGTGCCAGCAGCCTCGCTGGGGGTGAAATCTATGGCTACACCTTC.

The sample holds a few counts of this clonotype. Written as DNA, the CDR3 is TGTGCCACCAGTGACCCCGGCGGTAGCCCAAGGAGCTCCTACAATGAGCAGTTCTTC. Translation gives CATSDPGGSPRSSYNEQFF. The rearrangement uses TRBV24-1 and TRBJ2-1; D call uncertain. Germline CDR1 is KGHDR and CDR2 is SFDVKD. CDR3 length: 19 amino acids. Trimming shortened V by 4 bases and J by 0 bases, and 21 bases separated the two germline ends.

The J gene is TRBJ2-5, the V gene TRBV6-5; TRBD2 aligns across 7 bases. Germline loops: CDR1 MNHEY, CDR2 SVGAGI. CDR3 length equals 14 residues. J lost 4 bases, V lost 2 bases, and 4 bases had no gene match. The CDR3 is CASSYQAGRETQYF. The CDR3 nucleotides are TGTGCCAGCAGTTACCAAGCGGGAAGAGAGACCCAGTACTTC.

This clonotype was observed at least ten times. CDR3 loop: CASSHRDRQETQYF. In DNA, the CDR3 is TGTGCCAGCAGCCACCGGGACAGGCAAGAGACCCAGTACTTC. V is TRBV7-9 and J is TRBJ2-5; TRBD1 matches at 8 bases. The CDR3 is made up of 14 amino acids. V lost 5 bases and J lost 2; bases outside the gene matches: 4. The V gene's germline CDR1 is SEHNR and CDR2 FQNEAQ (reference sequence).

Ten or more counts support this clonotype. The chain carries TRBV9 and TRBJ2-5; D remains ambiguous. From germline, CDR1 is SGDLS and CDR2 YYNGEE. This CDR3 contains 13 residues. The ends were cut back, 3 bases at V and 2 bases at J, with 8 bases in the middle. The CDR3 DNA reads TGTGCCAGCAGCGCTTCAGAACAAGAGACCCAGTACTTC. Translating gives CASSASEQETQYF.

The chain recombines TRBV3-1 with TRBJ2-1, with D perhaps being TRBD1 or TRBD2 (5 bases each). The CDR3 consists of 15 residues. Germline CDR1 and CDR2: LGHDT and YNNKEL (reference sequence). V lost 0 bases and J 4 bases, leaving 10 bases between the germline ends. CDR3 residues: CASSQDFEGYNEQFF. The CDR3 DNA reads as TGTGCCAGCAGCCAAGATTTCGAGGGGTACAATGAGCAGTTCTTC.

The CDR3 DNA reads TGTGCCAGTCGACAGTTCCCTTCTGAGGGCTACACCTTC. Its protein product is CASRQFPSEGYTF. J is TRBJ1-2 and V is TRBV2, with D possibly TRBD1 on 5 matching bases. There are 13 residues in the CDR3. Trimming took 9 bases from V and 8 from J, leaving 19 bases between them. Germline V gives CDR1 SNHLY, CDR2 FYNNEI.

This clonotype appeared many times. The chain employs TRBV4-1 and TRBJ2-3, with 8 bases identical to TRBD2. The ends lost 1 base at V and 6 bases at J; junction bases unmatched: 3. Germline CDR1 is MGHRA and CDR2 is YSYEKL. The CDR3 loop spans 14 amino acids. The CDR3 here is CASSQVLAEDTQYF. CDR3 coding DNA: TGCGCCAGCAGCCAAGTACTAGCGGAGGATACGCAGTATTTT.

This clonotype was seen a handful of times. The chain is built from TRBV6-1 and TRBJ2-7; D gene unclear. V was pared by 7 bases and J by 2 bases, with 12 bases between. This CDR3 spans 13 amino acids. Germline CDR1 reads MNHNS; CDR2 reads SASEGT. In nucleotides, the CDR3 is TGTGCCAGCACCCCCGGACCTCCCTACGAGCAGTACTTC. This codes for CASTPGPPYEQYF.

The sample holds many counts of this clonotype. The chain recombines TRBV5-1 with TRBJ2-3, with D unclear. This CDR3 is built from 15 residues. Germline CDR1 is SGHRS and CDR2 is YFSETQ. Between the trimmed V and J ends, which lost 2 bases and 0 bases, there was a span of 10 bases. In DNA, the CDR3 is TGCGCCAGCAGCTTTAGTTCGCAAAGCACAGATACGCAGTATTTT. Its protein is CASSFSSQSTDTQYF.

V usage is TRBV11-2 and J usage is TRBJ2-2; perhaps D is TRBD1 or TRBD2 (5 bases each). Germline CDR1 SGHAT, CDR2 FQNNGV. The CDR3 is 16 residues long. V was pared by 7 bases and J by 2 bases, with 17 bases between. Here the CDR3 reads CASTPWGGFNTGELFF. CDR3 coding DNA: TGTGCCAGCACCCCGTGGGGCGGGTTTAACACCGGGGAGCTGTTTTTT.

This clonotype was detected ten times or more. The V gene is TRBV24-1, the J gene TRBJ2-1, with 8 bases fitting TRBD1. The CDR3 covers 16 residues. J gave up 3 bases and V 5 bases, and 8 bases lay outside the gene matches. Germline V gene data show CDR1 as KGHDR and CDR2 as SFDVKD. As DNA, the CDR3 is TGTGCCACCAGTGCCTCGACAGGGGTCAACTACAATGAGCAGTTCTTC. This sequence encodes CATSASTGVNYNEQFF.

This clonotype was detected ten times or more. V and J are TRBV20-1 and TRBJ2-5; D unclear. Germline V lookup: CDR1 DFQATT, CDR2 SNEGSKA (reference sequence). The CDR3 is 14 residues long. The ends were cut back, 3 bases at V and 3 bases at J, with 14 bases in the middle. CDR3 nucleotide sequence: TGCAGTGCTAGGAAAGTTATGGATGAAGAGACCCAGTACTTC. Protein: CSARKVMDEETQYF.

This clonotype came up a few times. J is TRBJ2-3 and V is TRBV20-1, with 12 positions matching TRBD2. The CDR3 extends over 16 amino acids. Unmatched junction bases numbered 4, after V lost 0 bases and J lost 3 bases. Germline V gives CDR1 DFQATT, CDR2 SNEGSKA (reference sequence). This CDR3 is CSARDPSGRATDTQYF. CDR3 nucleotides: TGCAGTGCTAGAGACCCTAGCGGGAGGGCGACAGATACGCAGTATTTT.